This TCR beta chain was observed in a study of cytomegalovirus exposure and HLA in healthy donors. Findings of the study overall: One variant, a missense change in DCLRE1C, was linked in a later analysis to TCR beta V- and J-gene trimming. Despite most TCR sequences being rare, some public TCRs occurred in many donors. Association with HLA alleles at 0.05 false discovery rate was found for roughly 17,000 TCR beta sequences in a later analysis. An analysis was carried out later, and it reportedly showed fewer N-insertions in an Asian-associated ancestry cluster than the approximately 610-donor mean.

Concerning this clone itself: Its antigen is unidentified.

This PCR relied on a set of 60 Vbeta primers and 13 Jbeta primers. This table comes from immunoSEQ multiplex PCR, and its TCRdb copy is limited to in-frame clones, with some not included. This sample carries 85,000 to 130,000 clones, about 80% of them seen once, and the ten largest clones take under 6.5%. The CDR3 has 13 amino acids. V was cut by 4 bases and J by 1 base, with 7 bases left in between. Germline V gene lookup returns CDR1 MNHEY and CDR2 SVGAGI. Sequencing was carried out using PBMCs. The V and J genes are TRBV6-5 and TRBJ1-1; D uncertain. The clonotype was recovered from a man aged 55 to 70 in good health and CMV-seropositive. The chain's CDR3 is CASSSYRNTEAFF. CDR3 nucleotides: TGTGCCAGCAGTTCTTACAGGAACACTGAAGCTTTCTTT.